This TCR beta chain emerged from a study of blood T cell repertoires in COVID-19. Background on the study: Sites across the United States, Italy and Spain contributed samples from acute and convalescent COVID-19. From T cells, B-cell-depleted T cells, or PBMCs came the material, which was cDNA or gDNA.

V was cut by 4 bases and J by 4 bases, with 11 bases left in between. The CDR3 length is 13 residues. In germline, CDR1 is LGHDT, CDR2 YNNKEL (reference sequence). For recovered donors of Cohort 3, there were two negative PCRs, clearance, or symptom resolution. A remark on this clone: The sample holds other DNA sequences that translate to the same CDR3.

Per the original methods: Estimation of nucleated cell counts relied on the amplification of reference gene primers. Method: immunoSEQ multiplex PCR; TCRdb's copy keeps in-frame clones and lacks some. D and trimming come from the DNA, and the V and J calls and clone size come from that table. The repertoire includes some 160,000 clones, 80% of them detected once, and roughly 3.4% sits in the top ten. The material sequenced was PBMCs or T cells enriched from blood (not recorded which). This receptor was obtained from a woman in her sixties or seventies who had recovered from COVID-19. This chain links TRBV3-1 (or the pseudogene TRBV3-2) with TRBJ2-7, with D perhaps TRBD1 (6 bases). The CDR3 DNA sequence: TGTGCCAGCAGCCCGGGCACAGGGTACGAGCAGTACTTC. It codes for CASSPGTGYEQYF.